The entry that follows covers one T cell receptor (beta chain) sequence. The record originates from a study of tumor-infiltrating lymphocytes in primary liver carcinoma. Germline V gene lookup returns CDR1 SGHAT and CDR2 FQNNGV. CDR3 length: 15 residues. Both blood RNA, taken from unsorted whole blood, and germline DNA were extracted. Starting material of about 0.45 ug total RNA yielded TCR beta cDNA via a constant-region primer. Slightly modified ARM-PCR with three nested multiplex PCR rounds yielded TCR beta libraries. The first two PCR rounds used TRBV1-TRBV30 primers with a Cbeta primer, approximately 10 cycles each. TCRdb processed the multiplex PCR reads anew with MiXCR; each CDR3 protein has one entry. The sample holds 250,000 to 350,000 distinct CDR3 sequences, 58% seen once.

This clonotype was sampled from a woman under 40 with primary liver carcinoma and hepatitis B virus infection. The sequencing sample was made of peripheral blood. The chain has TRBV11-2 and TRBJ2-7; TRBD2 might be the D (5 bases). In nucleotides, the CDR3 is TGTATCAGCAGCACCTATACTAGTGGGATCTACGAGCAGTACTTC. This sequence encodes CISSTYTSGIYEQYF.